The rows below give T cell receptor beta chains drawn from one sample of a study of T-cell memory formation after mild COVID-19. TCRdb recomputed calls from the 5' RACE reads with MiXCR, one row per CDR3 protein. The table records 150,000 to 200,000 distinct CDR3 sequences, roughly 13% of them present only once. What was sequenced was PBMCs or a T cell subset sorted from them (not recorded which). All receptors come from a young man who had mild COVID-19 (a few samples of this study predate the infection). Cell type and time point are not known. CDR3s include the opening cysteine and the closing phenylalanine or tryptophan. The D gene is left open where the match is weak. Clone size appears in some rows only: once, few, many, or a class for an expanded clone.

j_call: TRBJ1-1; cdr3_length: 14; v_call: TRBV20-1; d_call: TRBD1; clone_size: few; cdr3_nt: TGCAGTGCTAGGCCCGGACAGGGGAACACTGAAGCTTTCTTT; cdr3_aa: CSARPGQGNTEAFF
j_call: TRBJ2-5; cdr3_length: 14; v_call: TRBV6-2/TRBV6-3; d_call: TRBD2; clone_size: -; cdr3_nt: TGTGCCAGCAACCCCCTAGCGGGGCAAGAGACCCAGTACTTC; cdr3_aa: CASNPLAGQETQYF
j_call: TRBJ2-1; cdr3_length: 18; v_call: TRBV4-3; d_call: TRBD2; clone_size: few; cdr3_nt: TGCGCCAGCAGCCCCAGGACTAGCGGGGGGGAGGGGTCCAATGAGCAGTTCTTC; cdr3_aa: CASSPRTSGGEGSNEQFF
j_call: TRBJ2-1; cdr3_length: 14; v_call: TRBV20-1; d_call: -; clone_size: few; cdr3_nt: TGCAGTGCTAGGGGGGGCCCCCCCTACAATGAGCAGTTCTTC; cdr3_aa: CSARGGPPYNEQFF
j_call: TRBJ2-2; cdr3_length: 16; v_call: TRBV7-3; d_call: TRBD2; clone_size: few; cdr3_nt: TGTGCCAGCAGCAATTCGGGAGGGGCGCGTACCGGGGAGCTGTTTTTT; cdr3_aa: CASSNSGGARTGELFF
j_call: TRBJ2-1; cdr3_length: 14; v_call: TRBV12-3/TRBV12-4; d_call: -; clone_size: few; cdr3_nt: TGTGCCAGCAGTTTAGCGCGTACCGACAATGAGCAGTTCTTC; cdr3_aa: CASSLARTDNEQFF
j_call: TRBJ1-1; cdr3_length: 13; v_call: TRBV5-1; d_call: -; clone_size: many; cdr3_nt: TGCGCCAGCAGCTTGGCAGGGAACACTGAAGCTTTCTTT; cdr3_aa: CASSLAGNTEAFF
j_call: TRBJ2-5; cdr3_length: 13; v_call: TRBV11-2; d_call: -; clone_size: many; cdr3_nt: TGTGCCACCGGGCCCAGGTGGTCAGAGACCCAGTACTTC; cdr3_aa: CATGPRWSETQYF
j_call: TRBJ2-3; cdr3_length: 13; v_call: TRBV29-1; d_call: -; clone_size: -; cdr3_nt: TGCAGCGTTCAAAGGGATGCCGGCGATACGCAGTATTTT; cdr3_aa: CSVQRDAGDTQYF
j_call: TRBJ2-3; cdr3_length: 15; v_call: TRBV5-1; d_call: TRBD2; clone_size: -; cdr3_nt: TGCGCCAGCAGACTCGGAGCGGGGGTAGAAGATACGCAGTATTTT; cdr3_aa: CASRLGAGVEDTQYF
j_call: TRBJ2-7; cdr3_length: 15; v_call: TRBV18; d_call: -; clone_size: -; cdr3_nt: TGTGCCAGCTCACCACTAATCCTAGAATCTGACGAGCAGTACTTC; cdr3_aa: CASSPLILESDEQYF
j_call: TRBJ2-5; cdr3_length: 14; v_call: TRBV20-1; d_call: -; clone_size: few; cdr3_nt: TGCAGTGCTAGTTTATGGGACACGGAAAAGACCCAGTACTTC; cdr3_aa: CSASLWDTEKTQYF
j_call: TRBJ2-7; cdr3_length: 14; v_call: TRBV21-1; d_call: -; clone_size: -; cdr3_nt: TGTGCCAGCATCCCTCCGGACAGGGGGTACGAGCAGTACTTC; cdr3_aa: CASIPPDRGYEQYF
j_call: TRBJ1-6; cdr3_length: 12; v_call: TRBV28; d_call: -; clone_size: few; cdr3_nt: TGTGCCAGCAGTAGCCCGGGACATCTCCTCCACTTT; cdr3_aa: CASSSPGHLLHF
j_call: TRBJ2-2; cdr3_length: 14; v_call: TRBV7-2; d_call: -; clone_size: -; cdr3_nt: TGTGCCAGCAGCTTAAGAGGGTTAGGCGGGGAGCTGTTTTTT; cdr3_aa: CASSLRGLGGELFF
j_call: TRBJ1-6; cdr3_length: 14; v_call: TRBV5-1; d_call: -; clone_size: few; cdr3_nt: TGCGCCAGCAGCCCGGGCAGGTCAGATTCACCCCTCCACTTT; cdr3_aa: CASSPGRSDSPLHF
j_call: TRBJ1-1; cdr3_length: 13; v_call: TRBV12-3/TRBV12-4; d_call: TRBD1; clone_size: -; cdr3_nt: TGTGCCAGCCACAGGGGACCGAACACTGAAGCTTTCTTT; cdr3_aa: CASHRGPNTEAFF
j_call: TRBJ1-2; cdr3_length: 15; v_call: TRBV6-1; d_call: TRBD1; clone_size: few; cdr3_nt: TGTGCCAGCAGTCCCCAGACAGGGGGTTACGATGGCTACACCTTC; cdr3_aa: CASSPQTGGYDGYTF
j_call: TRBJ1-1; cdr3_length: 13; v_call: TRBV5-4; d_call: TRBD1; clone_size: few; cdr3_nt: TGTGCCAGCTTGGGACAGGCGAACACTGAAGCTTTCTTT; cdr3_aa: CASLGQANTEAFF
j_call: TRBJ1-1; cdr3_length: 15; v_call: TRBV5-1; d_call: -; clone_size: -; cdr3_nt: TGCGCCAGCAGCTTGGGGACGGGAGAGGACACTGAAGCTTTCTTT; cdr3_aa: CASSLGTGEDTEAFF
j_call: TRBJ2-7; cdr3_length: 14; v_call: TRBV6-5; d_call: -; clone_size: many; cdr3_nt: TGTGCCAGCAGACCCTCCCTAGCGAGCCACGAGCAGTACTTC; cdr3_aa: CASRPSLASHEQYF
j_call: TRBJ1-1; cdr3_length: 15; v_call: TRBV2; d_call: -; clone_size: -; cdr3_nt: TGTGCCAGCAGTTCGACTCCGGGACAGAACACTGAAGCTTTCTTT; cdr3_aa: CASSSTPGQNTEAFF
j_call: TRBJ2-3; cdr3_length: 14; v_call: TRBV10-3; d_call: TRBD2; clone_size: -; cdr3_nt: TGTGCCATCAATAGCGGGGGTGGGTCAGATACGCAGTATTTT; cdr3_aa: CAINSGGGSDTQYF
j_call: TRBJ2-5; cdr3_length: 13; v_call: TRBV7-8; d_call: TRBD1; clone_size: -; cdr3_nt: TGTGCCAGCAGCTTGGGACAGGAGGAGACCCAGTACTTC; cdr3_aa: CASSLGQEETQYF
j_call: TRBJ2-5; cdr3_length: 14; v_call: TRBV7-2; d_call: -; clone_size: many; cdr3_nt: TGTGCCAGCAGCTCCGGCAACAGGGTTGAGACCCAGTACTTC; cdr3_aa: CASSSGNRVETQYF
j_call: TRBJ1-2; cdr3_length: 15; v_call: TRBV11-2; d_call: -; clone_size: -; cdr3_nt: TGTGCCAGCAGCCCTACCTGGGACTCTAACTATGGCTACACCTTC; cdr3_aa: CASSPTWDSNYGYTF
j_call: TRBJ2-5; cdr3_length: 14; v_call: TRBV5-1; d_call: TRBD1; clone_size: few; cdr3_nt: TGCGCCAGCAGCGTTCAGGGGGCGGGAGAGACCCAGTACTTC; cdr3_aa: CASSVQGAGETQYF
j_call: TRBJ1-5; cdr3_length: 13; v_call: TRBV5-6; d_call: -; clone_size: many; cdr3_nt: TGTGCCAGCAGCTTGTCCTGGGATCAGCCCCAGCATTTT; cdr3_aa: CASSLSWDQPQHF
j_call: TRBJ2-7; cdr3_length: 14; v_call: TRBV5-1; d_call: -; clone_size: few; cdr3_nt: TGCGCCAGCAGCTTGATAGGGGAAAGCTACGAGCAGTACTTC; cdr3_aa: CASSLIGESYEQYF
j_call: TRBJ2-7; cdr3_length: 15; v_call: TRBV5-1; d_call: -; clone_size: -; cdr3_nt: TGCGCCAGCAGCTTGGGGACAGCGGTCTCCTACGAGCAGTACTTC; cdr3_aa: CASSLGTAVSYEQYF
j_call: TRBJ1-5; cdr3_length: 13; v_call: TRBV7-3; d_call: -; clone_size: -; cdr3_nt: TGTGCCAGCAGCTGGATGGACGGCCAGCCCCAGCATTTT; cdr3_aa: CASSWMDGQPQHF
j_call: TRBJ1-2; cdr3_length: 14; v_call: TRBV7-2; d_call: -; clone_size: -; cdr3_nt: TGTGCCAGCAGCCGTATCATTGCTAACTATGGCTACACCTTC; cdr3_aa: CASSRIIANYGYTF
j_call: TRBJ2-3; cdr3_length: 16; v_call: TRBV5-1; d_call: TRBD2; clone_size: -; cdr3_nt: TGCGCCAGCAGCTTGACCCTAGCGGGGGGCATGAATACGCAGTATTTT; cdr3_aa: CASSLTLAGGMNTQYF